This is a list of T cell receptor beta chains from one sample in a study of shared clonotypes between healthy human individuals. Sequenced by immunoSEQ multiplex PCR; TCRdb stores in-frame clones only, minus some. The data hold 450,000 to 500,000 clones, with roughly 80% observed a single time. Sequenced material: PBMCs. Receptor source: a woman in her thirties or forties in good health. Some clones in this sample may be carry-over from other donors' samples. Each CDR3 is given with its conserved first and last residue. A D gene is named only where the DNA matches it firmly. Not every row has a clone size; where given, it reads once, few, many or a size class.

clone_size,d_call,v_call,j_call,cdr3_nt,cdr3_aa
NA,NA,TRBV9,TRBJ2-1,TGTGCCAGCAGCGCGGGGTTCAGCTCCTACAATGAGCAGTTCTTC,CASSAGFSSYNEQFF
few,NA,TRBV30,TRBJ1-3,TGTGCCTGGAGTGTAATGGGGGGAGGCAGTGGAAACACCATATATTTT,CAWSVMGGGSGNTIYF
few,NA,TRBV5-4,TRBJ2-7,TGTGCCAGCAGCCTAAACGGAGGTAGCTACTCCTACGAGCAGTACTTC,CASSLNGGSYSYEQYF
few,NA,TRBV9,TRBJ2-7,TGTGCCAGCAGTGACCACTCGACCGACATTCCCTACGAGCAGTACTTC,CASSDHSTDIPYEQYF
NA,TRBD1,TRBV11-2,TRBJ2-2,TGTGCCAGCAGCTCGAGACAGGGGGGCACCGGGGAGCTGTTTTTT,CASSSRQGGTGELFF
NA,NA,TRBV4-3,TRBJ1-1,TGCGCCAGCAGCCAAGCCCCCGGGGAAGGGACTGAAGCTTTCTTT,CASSQAPGEGTEAFF
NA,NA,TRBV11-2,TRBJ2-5,TGTGCCAGCAGCCGGGGACTCCAAGAGACCCAGTACTTC,CASSRGLQETQYF
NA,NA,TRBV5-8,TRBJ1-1,TGTGCCAGCAGCTTTTGGGGCTCAGGTGGGAACACTGAAGCTTTCTTT,CASSFWGSGGNTEAFF
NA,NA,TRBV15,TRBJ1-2,TGTGCCACCAGCAGGACGCGGGGTGACTATGGCTACACCTTC,CATSRTRGDYGYTF
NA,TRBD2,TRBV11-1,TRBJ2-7,TGTGCCAGCAGAGGGACTAGCGGGAGGACCTACGAGCAGTACTTC,CASRGTSGRTYEQYF
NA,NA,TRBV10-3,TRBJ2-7,TGTGCCATCAGTTCCAGACAGGACTCCTACGAGCAGTACTTC,CAISSRQDSYEQYF